Listed here is a single T cell receptor (beta chain). What it binds is not known. The ends were cut back, 3 bases at V and 3 bases at J, with 13 bases in the middle. The V gene's germline CDR1 is SGHRS and CDR2 YFSETQ. The CDR3 has 15 residues. The donors (healthy individuals) were bone marrow donors. This sample is drawn from a study of cytomegalovirus exposure and HLA in healthy donors. Findings and limits, study-wide: Among the sequence variants, a highly shared cluster was likely an artifact of sequencing. The authors enumerated roughly 160 TCR beta chains as linked to cytomegalovirus. In an earlier analysis, in under 700 donors, most V segments appeared productive either ~87% or ~30% of the time.

Primers for the PCR totalled 60 Vbeta and 13 Jbeta. Sequencing was performed with immunoSEQ multiplex PCR; in TCRdb, only in-frame clones are kept and a portion is missing. The sample contains roughly 120,000 clones, 65% to 80% of which appear only once. This receptor was identified in a man between 60 and 70 years old in good health and CMV-seropositive. Material for sequencing was PBMCs. This chain uses TRBV5-1 with TRBJ2-1, with D perhaps TRBD1 (5 bases). The CDR3 reads CASSYTGANYNEQFF. As DNA, the CDR3 is TGCGCCAGCAGCTATACAGGAGCAAACTACAATGAGCAGTTCTTC.